This T cell receptor beta chain was found in a study of PD-L1 blockade in urothelial cancer. Overall study: Atezolizumab was started by patients in 2014 at 1,200 mg intravenously every 3 weeks. Across blood samples, T cells had a median count of about 140,000. Whole-study results and caveats: When measured at 3 weeks, tumor-associated blood clones expanded more in durable-benefit patients.

This clone was seen a single time. The target antigen is unknown. The data were produced by immunoSEQ multiplex PCR, yet TCRdb's version contains in-frame clones alone and is incomplete. The table records 20,000 to 25,000 clones, under 95% of them present only once. The time point here: peripheral blood 6 weeks after treatment start. Germline CDR1 and CDR2: SGHTA and FQGNSA. The CDR3 contains 16 residues. The ends were cut back, 3 bases at V and 3 bases at J, with 16 bases in the middle. The source was PBMCs, collected around atezolizumab (anti-PD-L1) treatment. The chain couples TRBV7-2 to TRBJ2-3; TRBD2 is a possible D gene (5 bases). The source is an older woman with urothelial cancer. The CDR3 here is CASSLPGLAGTDTQYF. CDR3 DNA sequence: TGTGCCAGCAGCTTGCCTGGGCTAGCCGGGACAGATACGCAGTATTTT.